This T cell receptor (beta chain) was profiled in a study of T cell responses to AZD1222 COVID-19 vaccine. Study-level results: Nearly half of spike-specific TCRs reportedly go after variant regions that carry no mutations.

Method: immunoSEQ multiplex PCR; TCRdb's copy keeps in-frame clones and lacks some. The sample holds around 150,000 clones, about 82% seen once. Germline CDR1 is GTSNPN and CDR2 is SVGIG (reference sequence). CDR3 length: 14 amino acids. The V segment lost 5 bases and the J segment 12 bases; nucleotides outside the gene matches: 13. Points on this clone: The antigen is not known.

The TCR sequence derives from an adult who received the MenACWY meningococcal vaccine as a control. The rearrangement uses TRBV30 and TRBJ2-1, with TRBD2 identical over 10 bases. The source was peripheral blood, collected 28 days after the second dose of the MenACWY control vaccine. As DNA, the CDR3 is TGTGCCTGGGGGAGAGCGGGAGGGTCCGCTGGGCAGTTCTTC. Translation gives CAWGRAGGSAGQFF.